Listed here are 20 T cell receptor beta chains from one sample, sequenced in a study of identical twins. MiXCR, run by TCRdb on the 5' RACE reads, gives a single entry per CDR3 protein. The data hold 400,000 to 500,000 distinct CDR3 sequences, with roughly an eighth observed a single time. This sample also appeared in a second study, on yellow fever vaccine responses in identical twins.

Sample: CD4+ T cells sorted from blood. The receptors were gathered from a young woman in good health.

This clonotype has a handful of counts. CDR3 nucleotide sequence: TGTGCCAGCAGTTATTCCGGGGGAGCTAATGAAAAACTGTTTTTT. Translated, it gives CASSYSGGANEKLFF. The chain combines TRBV6-5 with TRBJ1-4, with D maybe TRBD1 (5 bases). This CDR3 is 15 amino acids long. The germline V gene has CDR1 MNHEY and CDR2 SVGAGI. Between the trimmed V and J ends, which lost 3 bases and 3 bases, there was a span of 11 bases.

This clonotype has ten or more counts. A junction end diverges from the germline sequence, so it may reflect a read error. The V gene is TRBV5-1, the J gene TRBJ2-2; a possible D gene is TRBD1 (6 bases). The CDR3 is made up of 12 amino acids. Germline CDR1 SGHRS, CDR2 YFSETQ. The CDR3 loop is CASSFGTGELFF. The CDR3 nucleotides are TGTGCCAGCAGTTTCGGGACAGGGGAGCTGTTTTTT.

There are a few counts of this clonotype. This chain joins TRBV20-1 and TRBJ2-3; 7 bases align to TRBD2. V gave up 6 bases and J gave up 0 bases; unmatched junction bases: 3. CDR1 is DFQATT and CDR2 is SNEGSKA in the germline V gene (reference sequence). This CDR3 spans 13 amino acids. The chain's CDR3 is CSAVSGSTDTQYF. The CDR3 nucleotides read TGCAGTGCGGTTAGCGGGAGCACAGATACGCAGTATTTT.

This clonotype was observed a few times. The chain links TRBV9 to TRBJ2-7, with TRBD2 matching over 7 bases. The CDR3 extends over 14 amino acids. Germline CDR1 and CDR2: SGDLS and YYNGEE. Unmatched junction bases numbered 6, after V lost 0 bases and J lost 6 bases. The CDR3 reads CASSVGTRIIEQYF. CDR3 DNA: TGTGCCAGCAGCGTAGGGACTAGGATTATCGAGCAGTACTTC. The whole variable domain, filled in from reference TRBV9 and TRBJ2-7, reads DSGVTQTPKHLITATGQRVTLRCSPRSGDLSVYWYQQSLDQGLQFLIQYYNGEERAKGNILERFSAQQFPDLHSELNLSSLELGDSALYFCASSVGTRIIEQYFGPGTRLTVT.

This clonotype occurred a few times. The chain has TRBV29-1 and TRBJ1-1; D remains unclear. This CDR3 region has 14 residues. V was shortened by 4 bases and J by 2 bases, with 14 bases between the two germline ends. Germline assignment: CDR1 SQVTM and CDR2 ANQGSEA. The DNA for the CDR3 is TGCAGCGTTGCACGCGGGCACCCAAACACTGAAGCTTTCTTT. This translates into CSVARGHPNTEAFF.

This clonotype was picked up a small number of times. The rearrangement links TRBV13 to TRBJ1-2; a weak D match, TRBD1 (6 bases). Germline V lookup: CDR1 PRHDT, CDR2 FYEKMQ (reference sequence). V lost 5 bases, J lost 7 bases, and 14 bases lay in between. The CDR3 runs 13 residues. The DNA for the CDR3 is TGTGCCAGCAGCCTCCACAGGGATCCTGGCTACACCTTC. Translating it yields CASSLHRDPGYTF.

This clonotype was counted ten times or more. This chain joins TRBV7-2 and TRBJ2-7, with D possibly TRBD2 on 6 matching bases. CDR1 and CDR2 (germline): SGHTA, FQGNSA. This CDR3 is built from 14 residues. V lost 0 bases and J lost 4, with 10 bases in between. CDR3 residues: CASSLAVGGYEQYF. Here the CDR3 DNA reads TGTGCCAGCAGCTTAGCGGTGGGAGGATACGAGCAGTACTTC.

The chain joins TRBV28 to TRBJ2-7; D not certain. The CDR3 runs to 14 residues. The V gene's germline CDR1 is MDHEN and CDR2 SYDVKM. V was shortened by 5 bases and J by 6 bases, with 17 bases between the two germline ends. The CDR3 reads CASSPISVSPEQYF. The CDR3 nucleotides read TGTGCCAGCAGTCCGATAAGCGTATCACCCGAGCAGTACTTC.

The chain carries TRBV18 and TRBJ2-7; D possibly corresponds to TRBD2 (6 bases). Germline V gene lookup returns CDR1 KGHSH and CDR2 LQKENI. Trimming shortened V by 0 bases and J by 4 bases, and 13 bases separated the two germline ends. This CDR3 is 15 amino acids long. CDR3 sequence (DNA): TGTGCCAGCTCACCACCAGGCCAGGGAGGTTACGAGCAGTACTTC. It is translated as CASSPPGQGGYEQYF.

The rearrangement joins TRBV20-1 to TRBJ2-7; 9 bases line up with TRBD1. The length of the CDR3 is 14 residues. The V gene end was trimmed by 5 bases and the J gene end by 1 base; junction bases not matched to a gene: 6. From germline, CDR1 is DFQATT and CDR2 SNEGSKA (reference sequence). The CDR3 DNA follows: TGCAGTGCTGAACAGGGGGCAGGTTCCTACGAGCAGTACTTC. It specifies CSAEQGAGSYEQYF.

J is TRBJ2-1 and V is TRBV19, with 7 positions matching TRBD1. Germline V gives CDR1 LNHDA, CDR2 SQIVND (reference sequence). The CDR3 runs to 13 residues. V was pared by 7 bases and J by 6 bases, with 6 bases of the junction left unmatched. The CDR3 reads CASTTGQLNEQFF. DNA of the CDR3: TGTGCCAGTACCACGGGACAGCTCAATGAGCAGTTCTTC.

This clonotype was detected only a few times. The chain couples TRBV11-2 to TRBJ2-2, with 7 bases lining up with TRBD1. The CDR3 has 16 residues. Per the germline V gene, CDR1 is SGHAT and CDR2 is FQNNGV. J gave up 5 bases and V 5 bases, and 11 bases lay outside the gene matches. The CDR3 coding sequence is TGTGCCAGCAGCGCCCAGACAGGGTGGGGGACCGGGGAGCTGTTTTTT. Translating it yields CASSAQTGWGTGELFF.

The V call is TRBV4-1, the J call TRBJ2-1; possibly TRBD2 for D (5 bases). Germline CDR1 MGHRA, CDR2 YSYEKL. The CDR3 covers 16 residues. Trimming removed 1 base from V and 0 bases from J, with 10 bases in between. CDR3: CASSQVLGSSYNEQFF. CDR3 nucleotides: TGCGCCAGCAGCCAAGTTCTAGGGAGCTCCTACAATGAGCAGTTCTTC.

This clonotype has a handful of counts. The rearrangement joins TRBV6-2 or TRBV6-3 to TRBJ2-1; D not certain. The V gene's germline CDR1 is MNHEY and CDR2 SVGEGT. V lost 10 bases, J lost 7 bases, and 17 bases lay in between. This CDR3 is built from 13 residues. The CDR3, as DNA: TGTGCCACGGCAAGGAGAGTTCAGAATGAGCAGTTCTTC. This gives the protein CATARRVQNEQFF.

This clonotype appeared a few times. The CDR3 spells CAWRTGTGVTNRTYEQYF. The CDR3 DNA reads TGTGCCTGGAGGACCGGGACAGGGGTCACCAACCGCACCTACGAGCAGTACTTC. The gene calls are TRBV30 and TRBJ2-7; the match to TRBD1 covers 10 bases. J lost 2 bases, V lost 3 bases, and 16 bases had no gene match. The CDR3 is made up of 18 amino acids. Germline-derived CDR1 and CDR2 are GTSNPN and SVGIG (reference sequence).

This clonotype was recorded at least ten times. The chain joins TRBV6-5 to TRBJ2-3; D unclear. The V gene lost 4 bases and the J gene lost 4 bases, with 9 bases spanning the gap. This CDR3 contains 13 residues. The germline CDR1 and CDR2 sequences are MNHEY and SVGAGI. CDR3 sequence reads: CASSLGAADTQYF. The CDR3 DNA is TGTGCCAGCAGTTTGGGTGCCGCAGATACGCAGTATTTT.

This clonotype turned up a few times. The chain links TRBV20-1 to TRBJ1-2; TRBD1 matches at 7 bases. CDR1 is DFQATT, CDR2 SNEGSKA, per germline (reference sequence). CDR3 length equals 14 residues. J gave up 9 bases and V 4 bases, and 14 bases lay outside the gene matches. In DNA form, the CDR3 reads TGCAGTGCTACTTCCGGGACAGCCGAACGGCGCTACACCTTC. Its translation: CSATSGTAERRYTF.

This clonotype has more than one count but fewer than ten. The chain has TRBV6-6 and TRBJ1-5, with TRBD1 as a possible D gene (6 bases). The CDR3 has 12 amino acids. Germline values: CDR1 MNHNY, CDR2 SVGAGI (reference sequence). V was shortened by 6 bases and J by 6 bases, with 9 bases between the two germline ends. CDR3 loop: CASRAGVQPQHF. The DNA of the CDR3 is TGTGCCAGCAGGGCAGGGGTTCAGCCCCAGCATTTT.

This clonotype was counted only a few times. V gene TRBV7-6 combines with J gene TRBJ2-5; D might be TRBD1 (6 bases). Germline V gene data show CDR1 as SGHVS and CDR2 as FNYEAQ. V lost 7 bases and J lost 5, with 11 bases in between. The CDR3 spans 12 residues. The DNA of the CDR3 is TGTGCCAGCACTTCTAGGGGGGAGACCCAGTACTTC. It translates to CASTSRGETQYF.

The sample holds many counts of this clonotype. The V and J genes are TRBV27 and TRBJ2-6, with D perhaps TRBD1 or TRBD2 (5 bases each). CDR3 size: 14 residues. V was trimmed by 5 bases and J by 4 bases, leaving 9 bases between them. CDR1 is MNHEY and CDR2 is SMNVEV in the germline V gene (reference sequence). The CDR3 sequence: CASSVGTGANVLTF. Written as DNA, the CDR3 is TGTGCCAGCAGTGTAGGGACCGGGGCCAACGTCCTGACTTTC.